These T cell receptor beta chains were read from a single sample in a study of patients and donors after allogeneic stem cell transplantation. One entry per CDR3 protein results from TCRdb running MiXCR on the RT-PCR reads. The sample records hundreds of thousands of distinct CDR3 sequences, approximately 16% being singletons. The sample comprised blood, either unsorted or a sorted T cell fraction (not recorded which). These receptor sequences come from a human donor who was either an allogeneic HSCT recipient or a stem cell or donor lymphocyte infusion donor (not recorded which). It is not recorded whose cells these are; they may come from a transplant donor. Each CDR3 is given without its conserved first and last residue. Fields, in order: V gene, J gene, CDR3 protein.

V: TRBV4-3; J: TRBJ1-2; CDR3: ASSQDLSAGNYGYT
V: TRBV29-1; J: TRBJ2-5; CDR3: SVVSRTEQETQY
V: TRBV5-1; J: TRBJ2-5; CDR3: ASSTTSGRGGETQY
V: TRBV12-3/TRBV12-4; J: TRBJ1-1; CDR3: ASTVPGHFPEAF
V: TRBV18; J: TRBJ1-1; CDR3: ASSPPSRVPTEAF
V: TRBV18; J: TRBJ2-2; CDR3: ASSPGRQPTNTGELF
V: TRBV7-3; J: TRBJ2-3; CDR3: ASSLSKGYTQY
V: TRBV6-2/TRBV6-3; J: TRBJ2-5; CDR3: ASTPPGALETQY
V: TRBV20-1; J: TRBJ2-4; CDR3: SAREAKNIQY
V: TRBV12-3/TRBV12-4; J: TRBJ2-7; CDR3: ASSRPGGAPSYEQY
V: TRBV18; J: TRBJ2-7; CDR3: ASSPGGRSSPSSYEQY
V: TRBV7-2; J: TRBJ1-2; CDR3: ASSSSGVDGYT
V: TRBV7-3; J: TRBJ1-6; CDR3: ASSLTGRATGFSGSPLH
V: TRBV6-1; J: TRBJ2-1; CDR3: ASKLAGGPYNEQF
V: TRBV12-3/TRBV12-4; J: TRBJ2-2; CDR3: ASSPDTGELF
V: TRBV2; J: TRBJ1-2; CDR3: ASTGVDYYGYT
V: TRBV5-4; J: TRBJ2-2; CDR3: ASSPDLGELF
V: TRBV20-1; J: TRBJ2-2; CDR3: SARDRVGELF
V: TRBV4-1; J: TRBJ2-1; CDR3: ASSQGSSTLTYNEQF
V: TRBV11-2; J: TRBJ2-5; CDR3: ASTTGRGGQETQY
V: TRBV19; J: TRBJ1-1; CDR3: ASSLHRAGTEAF
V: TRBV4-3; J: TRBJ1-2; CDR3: ASSHTAFYGYT
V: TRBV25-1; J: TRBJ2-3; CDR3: ASTFPRDRERYTQY
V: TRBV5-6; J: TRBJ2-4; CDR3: ASSLGQVHIQY
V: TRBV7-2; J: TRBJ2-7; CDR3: ASSYGDSLYEQY
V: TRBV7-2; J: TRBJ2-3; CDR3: ASSSGTRGSATQY
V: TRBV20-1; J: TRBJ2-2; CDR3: SAPGLAGRNTGELF
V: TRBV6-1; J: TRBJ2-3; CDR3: ASSERRGPTDTQY
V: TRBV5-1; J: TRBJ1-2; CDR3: ASSLRPGGLVGYT
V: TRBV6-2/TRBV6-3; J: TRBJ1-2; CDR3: ASGRIYGYT
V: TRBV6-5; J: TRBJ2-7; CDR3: ASSYGPGGEQY
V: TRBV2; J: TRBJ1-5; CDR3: ASSAPIRPLSNQPQH
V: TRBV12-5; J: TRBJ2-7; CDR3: ASGYTLGVRPYEQY
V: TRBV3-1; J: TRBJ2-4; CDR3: ASSQPWSGRGSKNIQY
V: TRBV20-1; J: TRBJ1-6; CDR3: SARVLGGNSPLH
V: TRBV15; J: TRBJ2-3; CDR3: ATSTATDTQY
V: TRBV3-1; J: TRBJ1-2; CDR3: ASSQGSHYGYT
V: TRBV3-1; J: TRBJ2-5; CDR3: ASSPRAPQWETQY
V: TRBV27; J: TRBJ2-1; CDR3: ASSFLAGVVNEQF
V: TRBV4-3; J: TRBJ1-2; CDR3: ASSQGGNYGYT
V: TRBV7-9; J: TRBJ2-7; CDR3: ASRLEGLSTYEQY
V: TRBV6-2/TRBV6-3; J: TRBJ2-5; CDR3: ASTRGETQY
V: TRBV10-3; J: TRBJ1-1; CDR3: ATLWTGETEAF
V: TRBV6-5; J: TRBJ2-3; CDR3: ASSYFAGGPKPDTQY
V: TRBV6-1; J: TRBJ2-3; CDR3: ASSRLAGPPAPTDTQY
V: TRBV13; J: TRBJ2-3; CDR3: ASSPTSGRVDTQY
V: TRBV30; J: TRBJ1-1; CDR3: AWSRGRPEAF
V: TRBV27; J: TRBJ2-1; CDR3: ASSLYGSSSYNEQF
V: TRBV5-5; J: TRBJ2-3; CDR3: ASSFPITDTQY
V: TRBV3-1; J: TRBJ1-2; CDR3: ASSRLGGINYGYT
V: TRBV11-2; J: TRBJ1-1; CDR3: ASTSSGTNTEAF
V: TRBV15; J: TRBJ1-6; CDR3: ATSRDRSSPLH